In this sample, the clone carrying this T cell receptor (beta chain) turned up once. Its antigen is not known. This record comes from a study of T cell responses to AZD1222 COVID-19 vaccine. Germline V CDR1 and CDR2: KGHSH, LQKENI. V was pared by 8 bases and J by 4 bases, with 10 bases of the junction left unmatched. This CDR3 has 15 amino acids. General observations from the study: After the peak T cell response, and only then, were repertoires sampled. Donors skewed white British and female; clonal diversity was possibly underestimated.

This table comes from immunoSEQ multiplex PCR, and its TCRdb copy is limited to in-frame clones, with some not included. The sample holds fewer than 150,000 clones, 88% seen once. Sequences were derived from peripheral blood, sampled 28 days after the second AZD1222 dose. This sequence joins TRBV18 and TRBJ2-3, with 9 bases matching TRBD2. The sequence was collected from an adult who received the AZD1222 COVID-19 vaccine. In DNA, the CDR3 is TGTGCCAGCAGCGGAGGTAGCGGGAGCCCAGATACGCAGTATTTT. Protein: CASSGGSGSPDTQYF.